This T cell receptor beta chain was captured in a study of blood T cell repertoires in COVID-19. Study-level background: The study drew acute and convalescent COVID-19 samples from the United States, Italy and Spain. Sources were T cells, B-cell-depleted T cells, or PBMCs; the material itself was cDNA or gDNA.

In the original analysis: Reference gene primer amplification gave nucleated cell count estimates. Method: immunoSEQ multiplex PCR; TCRdb's copy keeps in-frame clones and lacks some. V, J and clone size are taken as reported in that table, and D and trimming were inferred from the DNA itself. The sample holds about 220,000 clones, 70% to 85% seen once. Germline CDR1 SGHRS, CDR2 YFSETQ. The ends were cut back, 0 bases at V and 8 bases at J, with 14 bases in the middle. The CDR3 covers 14 residues. Sequenced material: peripheral blood. This clonotype was obtained from a man in his fifties or sixties with active or convalescent COVID-19. This chain connects TRBV5-1 to TRBJ1-2; maybe TRBD1 (6 bases). CDR3 protein: CASSLAQDRGGYTF. Here the CDR3 DNA reads TGCGCCAGCAGCTTGGCCCAGGACAGAGGCGGCTACACCTTC.